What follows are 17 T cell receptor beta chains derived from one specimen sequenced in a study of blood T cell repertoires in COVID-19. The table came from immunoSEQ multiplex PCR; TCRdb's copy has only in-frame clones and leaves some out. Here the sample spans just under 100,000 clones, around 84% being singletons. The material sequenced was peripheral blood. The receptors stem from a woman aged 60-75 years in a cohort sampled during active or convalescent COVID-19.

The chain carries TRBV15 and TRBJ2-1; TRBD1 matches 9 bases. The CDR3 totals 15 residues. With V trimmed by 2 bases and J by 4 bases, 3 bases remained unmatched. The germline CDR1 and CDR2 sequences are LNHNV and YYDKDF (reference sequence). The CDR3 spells CATSRMDRGYNEQFF. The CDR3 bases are TGTGCCACCAGCAGAATGGACAGGGGTTACAATGAGCAGTTCTTC.

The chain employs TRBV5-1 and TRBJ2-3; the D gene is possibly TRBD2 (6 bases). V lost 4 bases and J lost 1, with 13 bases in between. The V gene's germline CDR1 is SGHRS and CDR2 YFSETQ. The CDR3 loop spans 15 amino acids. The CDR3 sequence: CASSPTPSGTDTQYF. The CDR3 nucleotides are TGCGCCAGCAGCCCTACACCTAGCGGCACAGATACGCAGTATTTT.

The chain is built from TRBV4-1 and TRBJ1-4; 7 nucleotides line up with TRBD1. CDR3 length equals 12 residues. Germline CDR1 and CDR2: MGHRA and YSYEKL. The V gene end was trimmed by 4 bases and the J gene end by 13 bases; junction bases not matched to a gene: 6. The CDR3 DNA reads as TGCGCCAGCAGCCTCCCGGGACAGAGACTGTTTTTT. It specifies CASSLPGQRLFF.

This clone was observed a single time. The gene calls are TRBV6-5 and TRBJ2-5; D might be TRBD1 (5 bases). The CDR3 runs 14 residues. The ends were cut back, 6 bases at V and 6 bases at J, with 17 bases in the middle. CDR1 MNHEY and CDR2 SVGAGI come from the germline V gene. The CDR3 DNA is TGTGCCAGCAGATTACAGGTTCAGGCGCAGACCCAGTACTTC. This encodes CASRLQVQAQTQYF.

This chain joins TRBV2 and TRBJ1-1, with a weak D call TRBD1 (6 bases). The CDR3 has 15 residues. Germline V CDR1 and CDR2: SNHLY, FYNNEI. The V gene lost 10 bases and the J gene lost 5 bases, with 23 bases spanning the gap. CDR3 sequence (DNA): TGTGCCATAGTGAGAACCCCCGGGCAGGGGACTGAAGCTTTCTTT. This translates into CAIVRTPGQGTEAFF.

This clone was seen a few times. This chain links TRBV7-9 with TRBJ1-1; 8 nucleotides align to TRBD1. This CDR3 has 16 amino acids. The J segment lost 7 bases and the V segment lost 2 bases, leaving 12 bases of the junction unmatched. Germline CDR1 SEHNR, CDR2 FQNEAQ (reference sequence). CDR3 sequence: CASSLPRQGLTREAFF. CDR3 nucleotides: TGTGCCAGCAGCTTACCGAGACAGGGGCTAACGCGTGAAGCTTTCTTT.

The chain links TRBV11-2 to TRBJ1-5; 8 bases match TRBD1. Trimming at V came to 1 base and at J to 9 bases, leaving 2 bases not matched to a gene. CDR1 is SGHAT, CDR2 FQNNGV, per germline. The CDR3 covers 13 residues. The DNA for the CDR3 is TGTGCCAGCAGCTTAGGCGACAGGGGGCCCCAGCATTTT. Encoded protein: CASSLGDRGPQHF.

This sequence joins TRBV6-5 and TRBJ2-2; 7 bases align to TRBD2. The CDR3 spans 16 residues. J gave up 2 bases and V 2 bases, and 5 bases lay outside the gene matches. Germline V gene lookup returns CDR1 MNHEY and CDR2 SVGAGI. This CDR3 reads CASSYVGRGNTGELFF. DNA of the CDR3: TGTGCCAGCAGTTACGTAGGGAGGGGAAACACCGGGGAGCTGTTTTTT.

The CDR3 coding sequence is TGTGCCAGCAGTAAATTGGGGGCGGGGGGACAGCCCCAGCATTTT. It specifies CASSKLGAGGQPQHF. This chain joins TRBV2 and TRBJ1-5, with D maybe TRBD1 (6 bases). In germline, CDR1 is SNHLY, CDR2 FYNNEI. The CDR3 totals 15 residues. Deletions cut 5 bases from V and 7 bases from J, with 18 bases between.

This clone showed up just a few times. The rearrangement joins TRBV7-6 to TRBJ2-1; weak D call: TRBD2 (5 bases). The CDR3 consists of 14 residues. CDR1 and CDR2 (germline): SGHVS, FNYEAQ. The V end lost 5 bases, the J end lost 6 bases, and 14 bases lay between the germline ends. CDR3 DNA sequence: TGTGCCAGCAGCGCTCTCGGGGAAGCCAATGAGCAGTTCTTC. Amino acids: CASSALGEANEQFF.

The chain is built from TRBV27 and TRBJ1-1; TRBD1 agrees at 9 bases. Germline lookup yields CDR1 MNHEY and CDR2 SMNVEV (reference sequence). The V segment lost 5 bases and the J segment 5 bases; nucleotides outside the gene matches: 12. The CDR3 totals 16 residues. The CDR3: CASSELTGGARTEAFF. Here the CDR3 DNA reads TGTGCCAGCAGTGAACTCACAGGGGGCGCGAGGACTGAAGCTTTCTTT.

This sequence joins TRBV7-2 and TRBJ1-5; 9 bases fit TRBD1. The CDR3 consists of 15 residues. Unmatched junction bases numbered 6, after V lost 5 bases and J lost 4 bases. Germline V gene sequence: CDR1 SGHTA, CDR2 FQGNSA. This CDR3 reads CASSLQGARNQPQHF. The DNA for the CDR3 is TGTGCCAGCAGCCTACAGGGGGCAAGAAATCAGCCCCAGCATTTT.

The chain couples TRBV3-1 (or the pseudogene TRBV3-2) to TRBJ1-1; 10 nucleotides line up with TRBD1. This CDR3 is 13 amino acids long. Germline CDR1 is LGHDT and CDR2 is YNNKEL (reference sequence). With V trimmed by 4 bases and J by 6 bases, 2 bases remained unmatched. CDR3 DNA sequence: TGTGCCAGCAGCCCGGGACAGGGGTCTGAAGCTTTCTTT. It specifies CASSPGQGSEAFF.

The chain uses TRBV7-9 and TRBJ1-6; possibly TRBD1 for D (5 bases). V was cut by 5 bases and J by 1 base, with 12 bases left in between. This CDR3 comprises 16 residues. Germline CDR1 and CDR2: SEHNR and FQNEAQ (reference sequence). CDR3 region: CASSRGPGSYNSPLHF. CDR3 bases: TGTGCCAGCAGCAGGGGCCCAGGTTCCTATAATTCACCCCTCCACTTT.

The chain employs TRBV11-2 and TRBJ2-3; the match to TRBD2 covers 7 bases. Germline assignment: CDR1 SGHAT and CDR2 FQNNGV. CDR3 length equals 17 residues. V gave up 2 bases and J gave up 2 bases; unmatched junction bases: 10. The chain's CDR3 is CASSLPLGRELTDTQYF. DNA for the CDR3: TGTGCCAGCAGCTTACCATTGGGGCGGGAGCTCACAGATACGCAGTATTTT.

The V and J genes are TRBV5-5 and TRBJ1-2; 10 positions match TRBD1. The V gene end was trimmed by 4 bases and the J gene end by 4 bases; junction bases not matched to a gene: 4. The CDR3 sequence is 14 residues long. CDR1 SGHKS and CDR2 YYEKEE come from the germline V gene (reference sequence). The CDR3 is CASSARDRGYGYTF. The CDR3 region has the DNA TGTGCCAGCAGCGCCCGGGACAGGGGCTATGGCTACACCTTC.

This CDR3 is CASSLQGDTEAFF. The CDR3 DNA is TGTGCCAGCAGCTTACAGGGGGACACTGAAGCTTTCTTT. The chain carries TRBV7-2 and TRBJ1-1, with 7 bases that match TRBD1. The germline CDR1 and CDR2 sequences are SGHTA and FQGNSA. Trimming took 2 bases from V and 3 from J; bases not matched to a gene: 0. The CDR3 totals 13 residues.